This TCR beta chain appears in the sequencing data of a study of cytomegalovirus exposure and HLA in healthy donors. Notes on the study in general: The study recorded more than 150 TCR beta chains that were cytomegalovirus-associated. By HLA locus, TCR association rates varied in a later analysis, with DRB1 showing the most and HLA-C the fewest. Presence/absence analyses rested on an assumption that sequencing depth was roughly uniform across donors.

With 60 Vbeta and 13 Jbeta primers, the PCR was carried out. Repertoires were generated with immunoSEQ multiplex PCR, while TCRdb's copy carries only in-frame clones and drops some. There are around 200,000 clones in the sample; just under 75% occur only once, and less than 4% lies in the top ten. These donors, healthy bone marrow donors, were studied. The germline V and J ends were trimmed by 2 bases and 2 bases, with 7 bases remaining between them. The CDR3 sequence is 13 residues long. Germline values: CDR1 LNHDA, CDR2 SQIVND (reference sequence). A few counts support this clone. Its antigen is currently unknown.

Sequences were obtained from PBMCs. The chain couples TRBV19 to TRBJ2-7; possible D gene TRBD1, 5 bases. The source is a woman in her twenties or thirties in good health and CMV-seropositive. The CDR3 sequence is CASSIQGAYEQYF. CDR3 nucleotide sequence: TGTGCCAGTAGTATACAGGGTGCCTACGAGCAGTACTTC.